The rows below give T cell receptor beta chains drawn from one sample of a study of tumor and adjacent non-tumor tissue in lung cancer. TCRdb re-called the multiplex PCR reads with MiXCR, one entry per CDR3 protein. The sample includes 200,000 to 250,000 distinct CDR3 sequences, 71% seen only once; the top ten take less than 25%. Sequencing was performed on lung tumor tissue. The receptors come from a man between 60 and 75 years old with non-small cell lung cancer. Both conserved end residues are part of each CDR3. A D gene is named only where the DNA matches it firmly. For some rows the clone size is stated as once, few or many, or as a class when expanded; others skip it.

j_call | v_call | d_call | clone_size | cdr3_nt | cdr3_aa
TRBJ1-2 | TRBV15 | NA | NA | TGTGCCACCAGCAGAGTTGCGGGTGATGACTACACCTTC | CATSRVAGDDYTF
TRBJ2-3 | TRBV5-5 | NA | NA | TGTGCCAGCAGCCAACAGGGAACGTTGCACACAGATACGCAGTATTTT | CASSQQGTLHTDTQYF
TRBJ2-2 | TRBV7-9 | TRBD2 | NA | TGTGCCAGCAGCCCTAGGACTAGCGCCGACACCGGGGAGCTGTTTTTT | CASSPRTSADTGELFF
TRBJ1-5 | TRBV28 | NA | NA | TGTGCCAGCAGTTCCTTTGTCGAGCCCCAGCATTTT | CASSSFVEPQHF
TRBJ2-3 | TRBV20-1 | TRBD2 | NA | TGCAGTGCAAACCCTAGCGGGATGAAGGGAGATACACAGTATTTT | CSANPSGMKGDTQYF
TRBJ2-7 | TRBV20-1 | TRBD2 | few | TGCAGTGCTAGCCCACGGCAAGCTAGCGGGAGATTTTACGAGCAGTACTTC | CSASPRQASGRFYEQYF
TRBJ2-7 | TRBV11-2 | NA | NA | TGTGTCAGCAGCTTAGTGGGTGGGAAGTCCTACGAGCAGTACTTC | CVSSLVGGKSYEQYF
TRBJ2-2 | TRBV12-3/TRBV12-4 | NA | NA | TGTGCCAGCAGTTTAGCCCTTAGACAGTCTGGCGGGGAGCTGTTTTTT | CASSLALRQSGGELFF
TRBJ1-5 | TRBV4-2 | NA | NA | TGTGCCAGCAGCCAAGATGGGGGGGACCCTTTGGAGTCCCAGCATTTT | CASSQDGGDPLESQHF
TRBJ1-1 | TRBV11-2 | NA | many | TGTGCCAGCAGCCCGGCACGAGAAGCTTTCTTT | CASSPAREAFF
TRBJ1-2 | TRBV5-1 | NA | NA | TGCGCCAGCAGCTTGGAAGTCAGCGGCCCGTATGTCTACACCTTC | CASSLEVSGPYVYTF
TRBJ1-5 | TRBV11-2 | NA | NA | TGTGCCAGCAGCCCCAGACAGACCCATCAGCCCCAGCATTTT | CASSPRQTHQPQHF
TRBJ2-2 | TRBV2 | TRBD1 | many | TGTGCCAGCACCGGACAGGGGCTGAACACCGGGGAGCTGTTTTTT | CASTGQGLNTGELFF
TRBJ2-7 | TRBV25-1 | NA | NA | TGTGCCAGCAGTAGAAGGCAACCCCCCTACGAGCAGTACTTC | CASSRRQPPYEQYF
TRBJ1-1 | TRBV20-1 | NA | NA | TGCACTGCCTTAGAGGTCATGAACACTGAAGTTTTCTTT | CTALEVMNTEVFF
TRBJ1-6 | TRBV4-2 | NA | NA | TGTGCCAGCAGCCAAGCTCGCGGGGCAGGTTCACACCTCCACTTT | CASSQARGAGSHLHF
TRBJ2-7 | TRBV20-1 | TRBD2 | NA | TGCAGTGCTCCGTCCGCGACTAGCGGGACCTACGAGCAGTACTTC | CSAPSATSGTYEQYF
TRBJ2-1 | TRBV11-1 | TRBD2 | NA | TGTGTCAGCAGCTTATCCCGGCTAGCGGGAGGCAACAATGAGCACTTCTTC | CVSSLSRLAGGNNEHFF
TRBJ2-1 | TRBV20-1 | TRBD2 | NA | TGCAGTGTCAACACTCGGACTAGCGGGGGGGGCAATGAGCAGTTCTTC | CSVNTRTSGGGNEQFF
TRBJ1-2 | TRBV11-1 | TRBD1 | NA | TGTGCCAGCAGCTTAGTCGGGACAGCCTCCCTTAGCTTTGGCTACACCTTC | CASSLVGTASLSFGYTF
TRBJ2-5 | TRBV11-2 | NA | NA | TGTGCCAGCAGCTTAGGGTCCAGTTCAGAGACCCAGCACTTC | CASSLGSSSETQHF
TRBJ1-1 | TRBV20-1 | NA | many | TGCAGTGTCAGGGTTAACACTGAAGCTTTCTTT | CSVRVNTEAFF
TRBJ2-3 | TRBV11-2 | TRBD2 | NA | TGTGTCAGCATCAACAGCGGGACTAGGGGCGCTAGGGGCACAGATACGCAGTATTTT | CVSINSGTRGARGTDTQYF
TRBJ2-7 | TRBV4-2 | TRBD2 | NA | TGTGCCAGCATCCCTTCCGTGACTAGCGGGAGGGCCACCTACGAGCAGTATTTC | CASIPSVTSGRATYEQYF
TRBJ2-2 | TRBV6-1 | TRBD2 | NA | TGCGCCAGCAGTGAACGGAGGCGGGAGAACACCGGGGAGCAGTTTTTT | CASSERRRENTGEQFF
TRBJ1-1 | TRBV11-2 | NA | NA | TGTGCCAGCAGCTACAGGTTGAGGAACACTGAAGCTTTCTTT | CASSYRLRNTEAFF
TRBJ2-7 | TRBV7-8 | NA | NA | TGCGCCAGCAGCCGCGGACGGGGGTCCTACGAGCAGTACTTC | CASSRGRGSYEQYF
TRBJ2-1 | TRBV6-2/TRBV6-3 | TRBD1 | NA | TGTGCCAGCAGTCCGACAGGGCTCAGGCAGTTCTTC | CASSPTGLRQFF
TRBJ2-3 | TRBV7-2 | TRBD2 | NA | TGTGCCGGCAGCCCGGGACTAGCGGGGGGGGTAGATACGCAGTATTTT | CAGSPGLAGGVDTQYF
TRBJ1-3 | TRBV11-2 | NA | NA | TGTGCCAGCAGCCCGGCCTCGGGTCCTGGAAACGCTATATATTTT | CASSPASGPGNAIYF
TRBJ2-3 | TRBV20-1 | TRBD2 | NA | TGCAGTGCCCCTAGCGGGGGGGCCTGGGATATACAGTATTTT | CSAPSGGAWDIQYF
TRBJ2-7 | TRBV7-8 | NA | NA | TGTGCCAGCAGCTCCGAGACGGAGAGGGAGCACTTC | CASSSETEREHF
TRBJ1-1 | TRBV29-1 | TRBD1 | few | TGCAGCGCCGTGGGACAGGGGATCGGCACTGAAGCTTTCTTT | CSAVGQGIGTEAFF
TRBJ1-6 | TRBV20-1 | TRBD1 | few | TGCAGTGCTAAGCTCCTACAGGGGGCTAATTCACCCCTCCACTTT | CSAKLLQGANSPLHF
TRBJ2-5 | TRBV5-6 | NA | many | TGTGCCAGCAGCTCGACAGGAAACCAAGAGACCCAGTACTTC | CASSSTGNQETQYF
TRBJ1-2 | TRBV20-1 | TRBD1 | NA | TGCAGTGCTAGATATAACAGGGGGCGAGGCTACACCTTC | CSARYNRGRGYTF
TRBJ1-1 | TRBV29-1 | NA | many | TGCAGCGTTGCGTGGGAGGCTGAAGCTTTCTTT | CSVAWEAEAFF
TRBJ2-5 | TRBV12-5 | NA | NA | TGTGCTAGTACTTTGGGTGGGGAAACCCAGAACTTC | CASTLGGETQNF
TRBJ2-6 | TRBV11-1 | NA | NA | TGTGCCAGTACCGAGACAGGGAGGTCTTGGGCCAACGTCCTGACTTTC | CASTETGRSWANVLTF
TRBJ1-4 | TRBV6-5 | TRBD1 | few | TGTGCCAGCAGGCGGACAGGGGACGGGGAAAAACTGTTTTTT | CASRRTGDGEKLFF
TRBJ2-7 | TRBV10-2 | TRBD2 | NA | TGCGCCAGCAGTGTCACAGCGGGAGAATCCGAACAGTACTTC | CASSVTAGESEQYF
TRBJ2-4 | TRBV29-1 | TRBD1 | NA | TGCAGCGTTTGGACCGGGACAGGGACAAATATTCAGTACTTC | CSVWTGTGTNIQYF
TRBJ2-7 | TRBV20-1 | NA | NA | TGCAGTGCTAGGTGGGGATACGAGCAGTGTTTC | CSARWGYEQCF
TRBJ2-7 | TRBV11-3 | NA | NA | TGTGCCATCAGCTCGGGACGGTCCTATGAGCAGTACTTC | CAISSGRSYEQYF
TRBJ2-4 | TRBV25-1 | NA | NA | TGTGCCAGCAGCTCAGCTAGGATTGGAAACATTCAGTACTTC | CASSSARIGNIQYF
TRBJ2-7 | TRBV7-2 | NA | NA | TGTGCCAGTAGCTCCCATTCCCCTAGGACGTATGGCGAGCAGTACTTC | CASSSHSPRTYGEQYF
TRBJ2-5 | TRBV4-1 | NA | once | TGCGCCAGCAGCCGAACCGGGACATCAGAAGAGACCCAGTACTTC | CASSRTGTSEETQYF
TRBJ1-1 | TRBV4-2 | NA | few | TGTGCCAGCAGCCAAGGAAAGGGGAACACTGAAGCTTTCTTT | CASSQGKGNTEAFF
TRBJ2-5 | TRBV20-1 | NA | NA | TGCAGTGCTAGCCTGGACTCGAGTTCCCAAGAGACCCAGTACTTC | CSASLDSSSQETQYF
TRBJ1-6 | TRBV6-1 | TRBD1 | NA | TGTGCCAGTAGGACCCCGGGACAGAGCTCAGCCCTCCACTTT | CASRTPGQSSALHF
TRBJ2-6 | TRBV29-1 | NA | NA | TGCAGCGTTGAGGGTATCTCCGTGGCCAACGTCCTGACTTTC | CSVEGISVANVLTF
TRBJ2-1 | TRBV4-2 | TRBD2 | NA | TGTGCCAGCAGCCAAAATACTAGCGGGTCCTACAATGAGCAGTTCTTC | CASSQNTSGSYNEQFF
TRBJ2-3 | TRBV28 | NA | few | TGTGCCAGCAGGGACAGGGGTGAGACTAGCGGCACAGATACGCAGTATTTT | CASRDRGETSGTDTQYF
TRBJ1-4 | TRBV20-1 | TRBD1 | NA | TGCAGTGCTAGACCAGGGGGCACTAATGAAAAACTGTTTTTT | CSARPGGTNEKLFF